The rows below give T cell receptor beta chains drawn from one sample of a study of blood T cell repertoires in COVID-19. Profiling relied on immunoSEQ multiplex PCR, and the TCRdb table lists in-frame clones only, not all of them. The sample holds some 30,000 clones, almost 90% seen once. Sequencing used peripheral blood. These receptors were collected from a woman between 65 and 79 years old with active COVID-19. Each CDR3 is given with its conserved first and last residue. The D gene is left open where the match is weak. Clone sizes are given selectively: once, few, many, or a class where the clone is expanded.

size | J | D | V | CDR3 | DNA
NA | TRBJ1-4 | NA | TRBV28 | CASSLSRMVGNEKLFF | TGTGCCAGCAGTTTATCCAGGATGGTTGGTAATGAAAAACTGTTTTTT
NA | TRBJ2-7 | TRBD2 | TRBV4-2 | CASSQHPGTSGASSYEQYF | TGTGCCAGCAGCCAGCACCCCGGGACTAGCGGGGCGAGCTCCTACGAGCAGTACTTC
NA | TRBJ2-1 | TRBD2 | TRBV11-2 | CASSTSGGFPYNEQFF | TGTGCCAGCAGTACTAGCGGGGGCTTCCCCTACAATGAGCAGTTCTTC
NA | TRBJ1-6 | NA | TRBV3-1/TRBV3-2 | CASSPRTDNSPLHF | TGTGCCAGCAGCCCCCGGACTGATAATTCACCCCTCCACTTT
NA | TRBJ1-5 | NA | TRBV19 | CASSMAGQPREPQHF | TGTGCCAGTAGTATGGCGGGGCAGCCCAGGGAGCCCCAGCATTTT
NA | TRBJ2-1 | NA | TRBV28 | CASSLSGGAGEQFF | TGTGCCAGCAGTTTATCTGGAGGGGCTGGTGAGCAGTTCTTC
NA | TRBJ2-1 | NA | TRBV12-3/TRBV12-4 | CATSFNNEQFF | TGTGCCACCTCCTTTAACAATGAGCAGTTCTTC
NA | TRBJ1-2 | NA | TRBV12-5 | CASGLMGSYGYTF | TGTGCTAGTGGTTTGATGGGGAGCTATGGCTACACCTTC
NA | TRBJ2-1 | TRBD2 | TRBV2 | CASSEGQRGVDEQFF | TGTGCCAGCAGTGAAGGCCAGCGGGGGGTCGATGAGCAGTTCTTC
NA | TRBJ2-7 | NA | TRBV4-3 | CASSQEVRGEQYF | TGCGCCAGCAGCCAAGAAGTTAGGGGCGAGCAGTACTTC
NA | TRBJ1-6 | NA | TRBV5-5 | CASSLERSYNSPLHF | TGTGCCAGCAGCTTGGAACGGAGCTATAATTCACCCCTCCACTTT
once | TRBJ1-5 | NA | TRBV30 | CAWSLQTNQPQHF | TGTGCCTGGAGTTTACAGACGAATCAGCCCCAGCATTTT
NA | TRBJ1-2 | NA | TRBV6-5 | CASTPAAGNYGYTF | TGTGCCAGCACCCCGGCTGCAGGGAACTATGGCTACACCTTC
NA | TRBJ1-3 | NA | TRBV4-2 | CASSQDRYASSGNTIYF | TGTGCCAGCAGCCAAGATCGTTACGCGAGCTCTGGAAACACCATATATTTT
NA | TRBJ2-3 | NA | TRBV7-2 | CASSKWGESDTQYF | TGTGCCAGCAGCAAATGGGGGGAATCTGATACGCAGTATTTT
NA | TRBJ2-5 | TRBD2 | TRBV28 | CASSSPIAGGETQYF | TGTGCCAGCAGTTCCCCAATAGCGGGGGGAGAGACCCAGTACTTC
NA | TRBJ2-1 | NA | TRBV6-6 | CASSLSRTSSYNEQFF | TGTGCCAGCAGTCTCTCCAGGACATCCTCCTACAATGAGCAGTTCTTC
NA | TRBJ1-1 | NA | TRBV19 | CASSIDRNTEAFF | TGTGCCAGTAGTATAGACAGGAACACTGAAGCTTTCTTT
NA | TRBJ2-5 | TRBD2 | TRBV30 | CAWSVGTRRLETQYF | TGTGCCTGGAGTGTAGGGACTAGGCGGTTAGAGACCCAGTACTTC
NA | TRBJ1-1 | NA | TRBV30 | CAGRRPGAFF | TGTGCCGGCCGCCGCCCGGGAGCTTTCTTT
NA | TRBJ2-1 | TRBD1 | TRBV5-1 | CASSLVDRGYNEQFF | TGCGCCAGCAGCTTGGTGGACAGGGGATACAATGAGCAGTTCTTC
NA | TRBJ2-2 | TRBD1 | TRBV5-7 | CASSLRVTGTGLFGELFF | TGTGCCAGCAGCTTGAGGGTGACCGGGACAGGGTTATTCGGGGAGCTGTTTTTT
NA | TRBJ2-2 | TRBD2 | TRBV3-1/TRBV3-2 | CASSQEGGGLGELFF | TGTGCCAGCAGCCAAGAAGGCGGGGGTCTTGGGGAGCTGTTTTTT